Listed here is a single T cell receptor (beta chain). Its antigen is not yet known. No much larger clone exists at a distance of one base, and base qualities are not known. Sequenced using an Illumina NovaSeq 6000. cDNA libraries for TCRalpha and TCRbeta were prepared by 5'RACE using constant-segment primers, with sample barcodes and unique molecular identifiers added. Trizol reagent was used to extract RNA from every sample. Libraries were amplified in two PCR steps, with a second sample barcode and Illumina TruSeq adapters added in the second step. Sequencing of the libraries was done on an Illumina NovaSeq, producing 2 x 150 bp paired-end reads. As for how the authors treated the data: With migec v1.2.7, reads were demultiplexed and then collapsed into UMI-guided consensus sequences. With mixcr v2.1.11, UMI consensuses were aligned to TRA and TRB V and J templates and assembled into clonotypes. Clonotypes were classified as expanded or contracted when called significant by both edgeR and NoisET, with noise models trained on biological replicates. edgeR calls used a false discovery rate-adjusted p below 0.01 and a log2 fold-change threshold of 1. PCA with hierarchical clustering of max-normalized trajectories of the 1000 most abundant clonotypes was used as exploratory dynamics analysis. The CD4 or CD8 phenotype of responding clones was assigned using the separately sequenced CD4+ and CD8+ repertoires. The public reads were quality trimmed at Q25 with fastp and then assembled into clones with MiXCR by TCRdb, keeping productive beta chains. Records with the same CDR3 protein are collapsed into one entry carrying the most frequent genes and DNA. None of the V and J calls come from the authors' own analysis; TCRdb made them. Within this sample are just under 350,000 distinct CDR3 sequences, with roughly 13% of them counted one time only. The top ten hold around a fifth of the sample.

These data come from a study of T-cell memory formation after mild COVID-19 (dated by TCRdb to about 2021). Describing the broader study: TCR sequence clusters from the two donors were found to be largely donor specific. T-cell clones expanding and contracting after mild COVID-19 in a couple of donors were tracked by longitudinal TCRalpha and TCRbeta repertoire sequencing. The cohort was made up of two young adult volunteers, one female and one male, who were previously healthy. General conclusions and limits of the study: Clones contracting from day 15 to 85 had balanced CD4/CD8 phenotypes, while a second wave expanding from day 15 to 37 was biased towards CD4+. SARS-CoV-2 specificity was not confirmed for the second-wave clones peaking on day 37. Contracting CD4+ clones turned up mainly in the CM and EM memory subsets, whereas EMRA was where CD8+ clones were enriched. The detection of some responding clones in pre-infection memory suggests that pre-existing cross-reactive memory T cells joined the SARS-CoV-2 response. The study covered only a couple of mild cases, and larger cohorts including severe cases with pre-infection samples were considered necessary.

From the cysteine up to the phenylalanine, the CDR3 has a length of 14 residues. Just the 42-base CDR3 DNA is kept, in frame starting at base 1. V gives up 6 bases and J gives up 9 bases, and the segment between their germline ends measures 15 bases. Ficoll-Paque density gradient centrifugation was used to isolate PBMCs. The V and J genes are TRBV12-3 or TRBV12-4 and TRBJ2-6; a tentative D match to TRBD2 spans 5 bases. This TCR came from a young man who had mild COVID-19 (a few samples of this study predate the infection). The sample titles of this study are shuffled in the database, so cell type and time point are left out; the donor was told from shared clones. The material sequenced was PBMCs or a T cell subset sorted from them (not recorded which). The CDR3: CASSWAVGGNVLTF. The sequence in DNA is TGTGCCAGCAGCTGGGCCGTTGGAGGCAACGTCCTGACTTTC.